The clone carrying this T cell receptor beta chain was seen ten or more times. Its antigen is not known. The data belong to a study of T cells in Graves' hyperthyroidism and ophthalmopathy. Study-level background: Peripheral blood collection took place at initial diagnosis, before any treatment.

V was pared by 5 bases and J by 0 bases, with 7 bases between. This CDR3 spans 13 amino acids. Per the germline V gene, CDR1 is SEHNR and CDR2 is FQNEAQ (reference sequence). Study results and limitations: A 13 V-J model separated ophthalmopathy from stable hyperthyroidism. In the blood, most expanded thyroid clonotypes above 0.001 appeared as well.

Amplified TCR beta CDR3 regions came from RNA transcripts. A set of HTBI primers served as the primers for a first-round RT-PCR of the TCR CDR3. TCRdb reprocessed the multiplex PCR reads via MiXCR and lists one record per CDR3 protein. The sample has roughly 840,000 distinct CDR3 sequences, 38% seen once. V usage is TRBV7-9 and J usage is TRBJ1-2; D uncertain. The sequencing sample was made of blood. This sequence originates from a man aged 18 to 29 with Graves' hyperthyroidism. The CDR3 sequence: CASSPRANYGYTF. CDR3 DNA: TGTGCCAGCAGCCCCCGGGCTAACTATGGCTACACCTTC.